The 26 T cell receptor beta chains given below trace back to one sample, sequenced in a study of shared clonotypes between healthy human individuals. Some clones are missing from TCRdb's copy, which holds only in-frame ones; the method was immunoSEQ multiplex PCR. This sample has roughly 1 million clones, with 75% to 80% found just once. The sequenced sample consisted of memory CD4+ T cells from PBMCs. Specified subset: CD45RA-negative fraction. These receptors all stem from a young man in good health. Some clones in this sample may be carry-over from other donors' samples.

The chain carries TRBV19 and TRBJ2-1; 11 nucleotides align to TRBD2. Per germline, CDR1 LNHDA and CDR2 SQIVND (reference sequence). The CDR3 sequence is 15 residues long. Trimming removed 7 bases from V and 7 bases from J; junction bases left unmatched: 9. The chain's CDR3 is CASTLRASGRNEQFF. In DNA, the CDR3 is TGTGCCAGTACCCTCCGGGCTAGCGGGAGGAATGAGCAGTTCTTC.

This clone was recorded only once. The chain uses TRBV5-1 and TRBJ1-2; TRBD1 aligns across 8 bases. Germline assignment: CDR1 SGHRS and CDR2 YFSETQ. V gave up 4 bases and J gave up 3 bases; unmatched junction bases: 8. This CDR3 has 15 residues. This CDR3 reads CASSPAGTGYYGYTF. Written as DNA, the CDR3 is TGCGCCAGCAGCCCGGCCGGGACAGGTTACTATGGCTACACCTTC.

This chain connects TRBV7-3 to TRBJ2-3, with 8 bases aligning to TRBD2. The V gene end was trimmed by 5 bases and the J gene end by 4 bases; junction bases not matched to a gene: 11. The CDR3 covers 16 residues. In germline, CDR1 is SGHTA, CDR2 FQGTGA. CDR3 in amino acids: CASSPNRAGAPDTQYF. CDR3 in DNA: TGTGCCAGCAGCCCAAATAGAGCGGGAGCCCCAGATACGCAGTATTTT. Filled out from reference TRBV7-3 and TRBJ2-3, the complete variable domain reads GAGVSQTPSNKVTEKGKYVELRCDPISGHTALYWYRQSLGQGPEFLIYFQGTGAADDSGLPNDRFFAVRPEGSVSTLKIQRTERGDSAVYLCASSPNRAGAPDTQYFGPGTRLTVL.

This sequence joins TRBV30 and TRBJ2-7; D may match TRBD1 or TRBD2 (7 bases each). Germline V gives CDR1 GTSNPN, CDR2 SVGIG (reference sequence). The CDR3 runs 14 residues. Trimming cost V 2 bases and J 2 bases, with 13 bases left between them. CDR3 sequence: CAWSPQGGAYEQYF. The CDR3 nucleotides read TGTGCCTGGAGTCCCCAGGGGGGGGCCTACGAGCAGTACTTC.

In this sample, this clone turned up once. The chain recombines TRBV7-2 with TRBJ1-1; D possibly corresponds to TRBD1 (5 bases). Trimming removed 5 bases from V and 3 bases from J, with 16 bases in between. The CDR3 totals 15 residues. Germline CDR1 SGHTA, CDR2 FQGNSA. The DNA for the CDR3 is TGTGCCAGCAGCCGGGAGCGGGGCCGATACACTGAAGCTTTCTTT. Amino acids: CASSRERGRYTEAFF.

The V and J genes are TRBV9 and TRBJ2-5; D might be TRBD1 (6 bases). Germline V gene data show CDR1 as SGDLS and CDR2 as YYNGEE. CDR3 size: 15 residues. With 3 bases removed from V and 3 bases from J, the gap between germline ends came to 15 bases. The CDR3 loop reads CASSAPNSGEETQYF. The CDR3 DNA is TGTGCCAGCAGCGCACCTAACTCAGGGGAAGAGACCCAGTACTTC.

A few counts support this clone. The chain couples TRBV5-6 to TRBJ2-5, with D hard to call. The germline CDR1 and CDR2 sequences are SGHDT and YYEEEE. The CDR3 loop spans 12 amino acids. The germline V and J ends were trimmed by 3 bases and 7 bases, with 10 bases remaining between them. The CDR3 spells CASSSLEGTQYF. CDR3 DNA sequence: TGTGCCAGCAGCTCCTTGGAAGGGACCCAGTACTTC.

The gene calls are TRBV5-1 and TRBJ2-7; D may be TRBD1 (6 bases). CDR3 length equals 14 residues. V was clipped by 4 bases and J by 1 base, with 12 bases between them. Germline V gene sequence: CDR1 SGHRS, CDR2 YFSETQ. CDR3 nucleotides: TGCGCCAGCAGCCTCCAGACAGGATCCTACGAGCAGTACTTC. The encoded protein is CASSLQTGSYEQYF.

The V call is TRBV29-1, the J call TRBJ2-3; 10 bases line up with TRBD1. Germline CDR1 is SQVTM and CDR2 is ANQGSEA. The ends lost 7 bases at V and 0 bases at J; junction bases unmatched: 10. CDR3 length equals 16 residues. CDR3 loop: CSAPGTGVSSTDTQYF. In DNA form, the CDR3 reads TGCAGCGCCCCAGGGACAGGGGTCTCTAGCACAGATACGCAGTATTTT.

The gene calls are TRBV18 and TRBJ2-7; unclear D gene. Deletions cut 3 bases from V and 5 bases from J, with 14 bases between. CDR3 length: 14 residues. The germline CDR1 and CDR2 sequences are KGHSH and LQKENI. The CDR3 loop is CASSPQRAVHEQYF. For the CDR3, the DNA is TGTGCCAGCTCACCGCAAAGGGCCGTCCACGAGCAGTACTTC.

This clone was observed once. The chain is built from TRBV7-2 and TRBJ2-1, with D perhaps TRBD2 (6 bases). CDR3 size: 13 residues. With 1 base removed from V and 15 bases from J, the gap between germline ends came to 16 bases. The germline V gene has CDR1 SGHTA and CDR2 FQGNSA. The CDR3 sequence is CASSLVGGGVGFF. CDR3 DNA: TGTGCCAGCAGCTTAGTTGGCGGAGGGGTTGGGTTCTTC.

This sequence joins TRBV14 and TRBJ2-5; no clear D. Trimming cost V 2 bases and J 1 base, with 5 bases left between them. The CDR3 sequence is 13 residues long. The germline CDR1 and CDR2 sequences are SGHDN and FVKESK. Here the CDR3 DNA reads TGTGCCAGCAGCCAACAAATCCAAGAGACCCAGTACTTC. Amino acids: CASSQQIQETQYF.

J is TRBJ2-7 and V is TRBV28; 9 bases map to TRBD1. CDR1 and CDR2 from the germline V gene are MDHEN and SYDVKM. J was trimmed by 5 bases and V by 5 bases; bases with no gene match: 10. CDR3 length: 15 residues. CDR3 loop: CASSNTGTGNHEQYF. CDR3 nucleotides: TGTGCCAGCAGTAATACCGGGACAGGGAATCACGAGCAGTACTTC.

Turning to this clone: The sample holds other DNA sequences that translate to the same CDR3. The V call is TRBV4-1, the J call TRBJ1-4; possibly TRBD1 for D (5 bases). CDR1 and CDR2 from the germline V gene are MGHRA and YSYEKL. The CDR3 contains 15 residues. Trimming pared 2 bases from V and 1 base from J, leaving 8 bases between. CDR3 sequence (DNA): TGCGCCAGCAGCCAACAGGGCAGAACTAATGAAAAACTGTTTTTT. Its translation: CASSQQGRTNEKLFF.

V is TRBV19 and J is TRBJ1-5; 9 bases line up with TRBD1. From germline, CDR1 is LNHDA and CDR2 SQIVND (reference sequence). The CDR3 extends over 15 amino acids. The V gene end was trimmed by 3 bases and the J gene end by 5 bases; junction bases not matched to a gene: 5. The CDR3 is CASSIQDRGYQPQHF. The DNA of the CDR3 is TGTGCCAGTAGTATCCAGGACAGGGGTTATCAGCCCCAGCATTTT.

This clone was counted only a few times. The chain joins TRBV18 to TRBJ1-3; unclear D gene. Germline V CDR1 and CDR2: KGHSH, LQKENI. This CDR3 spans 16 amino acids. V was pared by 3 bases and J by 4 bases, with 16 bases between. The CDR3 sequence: CASSPPPYPWGNTIYF. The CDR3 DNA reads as TGTGCCAGCTCACCCCCCCCCTACCCGTGGGGAAACACCATATATTTT.

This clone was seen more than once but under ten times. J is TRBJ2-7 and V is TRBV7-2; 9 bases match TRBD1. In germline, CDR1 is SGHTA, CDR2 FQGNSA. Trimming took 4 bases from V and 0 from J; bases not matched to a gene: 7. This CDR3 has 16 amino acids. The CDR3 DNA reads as TGTGCCAGCAGCTCCCGGCGGGACAGGGTCTCCTACGAGCAGTACTTC. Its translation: CASSSRRDRVSYEQYF.

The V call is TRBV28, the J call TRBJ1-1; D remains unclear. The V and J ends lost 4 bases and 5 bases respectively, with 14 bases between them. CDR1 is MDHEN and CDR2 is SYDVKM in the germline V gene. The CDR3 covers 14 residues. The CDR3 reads CASSSWAPLTEAFF. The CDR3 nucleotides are TGTGCCAGCAGTTCGTGGGCGCCCCTTACTGAAGCTTTCTTT.

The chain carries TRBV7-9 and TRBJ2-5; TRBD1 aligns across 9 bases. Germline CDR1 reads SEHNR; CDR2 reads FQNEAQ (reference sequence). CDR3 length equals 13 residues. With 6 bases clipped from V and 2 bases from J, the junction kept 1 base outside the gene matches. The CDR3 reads CASRGTGQETQYF. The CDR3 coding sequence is TGTGCCAGCAGAGGGACAGGGCAAGAGACCCAGTACTTC.

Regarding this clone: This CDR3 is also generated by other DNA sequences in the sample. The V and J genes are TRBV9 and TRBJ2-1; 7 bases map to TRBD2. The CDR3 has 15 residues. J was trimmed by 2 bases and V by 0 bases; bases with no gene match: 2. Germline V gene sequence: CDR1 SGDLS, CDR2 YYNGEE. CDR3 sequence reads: CASSVASGTYNEQFF. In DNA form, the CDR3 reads TGTGCCAGCAGCGTAGCTAGCGGAACCTACAATGAGCAGTTCTTC.

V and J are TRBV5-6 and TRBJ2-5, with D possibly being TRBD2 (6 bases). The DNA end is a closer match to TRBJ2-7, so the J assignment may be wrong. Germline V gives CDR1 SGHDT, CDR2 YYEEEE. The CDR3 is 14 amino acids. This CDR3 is CASSLRDLSYEQYF. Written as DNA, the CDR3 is TGTGCCAGCAGCTTAAGGGACTTATCCTACGAGCAGTACTTC.

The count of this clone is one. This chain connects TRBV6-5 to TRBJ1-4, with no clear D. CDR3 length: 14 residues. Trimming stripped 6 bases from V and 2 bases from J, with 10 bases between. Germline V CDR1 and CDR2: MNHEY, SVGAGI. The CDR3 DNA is TGTGCCAGCAGCTCGGTGACGACTAATGAAAAACTGTTTTTT. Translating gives CASSSVTTNEKLFF.

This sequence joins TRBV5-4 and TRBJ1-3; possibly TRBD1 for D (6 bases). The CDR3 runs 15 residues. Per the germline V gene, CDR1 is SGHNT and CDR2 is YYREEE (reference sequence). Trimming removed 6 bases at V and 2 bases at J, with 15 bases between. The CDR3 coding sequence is TGTGCCAGCACCACGGGGGGCTTAACTGGAAACACCATATATTTT. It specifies CASTTGGLTGNTIYF.

The CDR3 region has the DNA TGTGCCACCAGCAGAGATTTGGACAGGGGGCCCGGGGGCTACACCTTC. Encoded protein: CATSRDLDRGPGGYTF. This chain links TRBV15 with TRBJ1-2; 11 positions match TRBD1. Germline lookup yields CDR1 LNHNV and CDR2 YYDKDF (reference sequence). The trim removed 0 bases at V and 8 bases at J, leaving 8 bases unmatched. The CDR3 runs to 16 residues. The variable domain in full, with the rest retrieved from reference TRBV15 and TRBJ1-2, is DAMVIQNPRYQVTQFGKPVTLSCSQTLNHNVMYWYQQKSSQAPKLLFHYYDKDFNNEADTPDNFQSRRPNTSFCFLDIRSPGLGDTAMYLCATSRDLDRGPGGYTFGSGTRLTVV.

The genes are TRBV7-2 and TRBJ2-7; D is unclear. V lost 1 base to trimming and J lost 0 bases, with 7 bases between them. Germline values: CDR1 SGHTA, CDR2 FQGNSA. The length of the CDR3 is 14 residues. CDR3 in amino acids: CASSLVVTSYEQYF. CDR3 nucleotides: TGTGCCAGCAGCTTAGTAGTCACCTCCTACGAGCAGTACTTC. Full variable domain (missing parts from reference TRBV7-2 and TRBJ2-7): GAGVSQSPSNKVTEKGKDVELRCDPISGHTALYWYRQSLGQGLEFLIYFQGNSAPDKSGLPSDRFSAERTGGSVSTLTIQRTQQEDSAVYLCASSLVVTSYEQYFGPGTRLTVT.

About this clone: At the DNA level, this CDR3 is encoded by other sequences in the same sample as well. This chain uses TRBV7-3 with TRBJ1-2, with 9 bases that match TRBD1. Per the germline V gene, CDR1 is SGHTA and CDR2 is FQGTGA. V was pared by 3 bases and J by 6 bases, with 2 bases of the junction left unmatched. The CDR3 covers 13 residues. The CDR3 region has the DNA TGTGCCAGCAGCTTGGACAGGGGCGATGGCTACACCTTC. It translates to CASSLDRGDGYTF. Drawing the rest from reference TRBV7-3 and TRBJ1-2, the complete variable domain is GAGVSQTPSNKVTEKGKYVELRCDPISGHTALYWYRQSLGQGPEFLIYFQGTGAADDSGLPNDRFFAVRPEGSVSTLKIQRTERGDSAVYLCASSLDRGDGYTFGSGTRLTVV.